This T cell receptor (beta chain) comes out of a study of T cell responses to AZD1222 COVID-19 vaccine listed by TCRdb under 2021. Concerning the study at large: Because spike-specific TCR depth and breadth did not differ between the two schedules, AZD1222 recipients who got a second dose at roughly 4 weeks were pooled with those who got a second dose at roughly 12 weeks. Trial participants were enrolled by age into 18-55, 56-69 and 70-plus year subgroups, with 148, 28 and 57 TCR-sequenced participants respectively. A total of about 230 trial participants underwent TCR sequencing, of whom some 210 received two doses of AZD1222 and some 25 received two doses of the MenACWY control vaccine.

In the paper's terms, the time point label means: baseline before first vaccination. Vaccinee samples were obtained from the UK trials COV001 and COV002, which included a single-blind randomized controlled phase 2/3 trial of AZD1222 (ChAdOx1 nCoV-19) in healthy adults. For TCRbeta chain sequencing, PBMC samples from trial participants were taken at day 0 and at day 28 after the second dose. Beyond this particular receptor, the publication reports: No day 14 peak-response samples were available, so repertoires were characterized only after the peak T cell response. A significant rise in spike-specific TCR breadth and depth was observed after two AZD1222 doses relative to day 0 and relative to MenACWY recipients. Epitopes outside the regions mutated in the B.1.351 and B.1.1.7 variants were reportedly recognized by nearly half of the unique spike-specific TCRs. The whole spike protein was spanned by vaccine-associated CD4 TCRs, and dominant responses were seen in regions 160-218 and 743-854. Conclusions about previously exposed vaccinees are limited, since just five or six AZD1222 recipients were seropositive for SARS-CoV-2 at baseline. Most participants were white British and females outnumbered males, and the authors suggested that clonal diversity may have been underestimated. In the small 56-69-year group, the increase in depth fell short of significance, most likely because of low power.

The CDR3 regions of human TCRbeta chains were analyzed by immunosequencing. Regarding the original processing steps: Repertoire TCRs were checked for matches against a reference library of SARS-CoV-2-specific TCRs that had been generated using the MIRA antigen-specificity platform. Breadth was defined as the fraction of unique TCRs that were SARS-CoV-2-associated, and depth was defined as the fraction of total T cells that were SARS-CoV-2-associated. Each spike-specific TCR was assigned to its reactive spike region and to a CD4 or CD8 class using the MIRA data. Log10-transformed breadth and depth values were compared by one-way ANOVA with Sidak's multiple comparisons tests. Sourced from immuneACCESS, this table was stored by TCRdb with only in-frame sequences that have V and J called. A share of the clones is absent; for the studies checked, an unresolved V gene accounts for under half, and the remainder has no known explanation. V and J calls and clone size are as listed in that table; D and trimming were resolved from the DNA. The sample table records around 100,000 clones; around 94% of these occur just once. The biggest ten clones account for roughly 2.2% of the sample.

About this clone: Its recognized antigen is unknown. Base quality data are lacking; no much larger clone is found one base away.

The sequencing used peripheral blood, collected on day 0 of AZD1222 vaccination. The TCR originated in an adult in good health.

The sequence in DNA is TGTGCCAGCAGTCCGGGGACAGCCTATGGCTACACCTTC. This sequence encodes CASSPGTAYGYTF. The receptor chain draws on TRBV12-3 or TRBV12-4 and TRBJ1-2, with 7 central nucleotides matching TRBD1. V ends up 5 bases short and J 4 bases short, with an unmatched junction base count of 4. The CDR3 runs 13 residues from the cysteine to the phenylalanine. Only the CDR3 DNA stays, 39 bases, in frame from base 1.